The 2 T cell receptor beta chains presented below share a single source sample, sequenced in a study of cytomegalovirus exposure and HLA in healthy donors. Primers: 60 Vbeta forward and 13 Jbeta reverse. This table comes from immunoSEQ multiplex PCR, and its TCRdb copy is limited to in-frame clones, with some not included. Here the sample spans about 240,000 clones, approximately 80% being singletons. Sequenced material: PBMCs. The source of these receptors is a woman in her sixties or seventies in good health and CMV-seropositive.

The CDR3: CASRSTGGYGYTF. CDR3 DNA sequence: TGTGCCAGCAGGAGCACAGGGGGCTATGGCTACACCTTC. The chain links TRBV6-5 to TRBJ1-2; TRBD1 aligns across 8 bases. The CDR3 extends over 13 amino acids. The J segment lost 4 bases and the V segment lost 6 bases, leaving 4 bases of the junction unmatched. Germline V gene lookup returns CDR1 MNHEY and CDR2 SVGAGI.

To note about this clone: The junction and the germline gene differ at one end; a read error may be behind it. The chain joins TRBV7-9 to TRBJ2-1, with TRBD2 identical over 7 bases. The CDR3 has 16 residues. The V gene's germline CDR1 is SEHNR and CDR2 FQNEAQ (reference sequence). Here the CDR3 reads CSSSSTLGLLDNEQFF. CDR3 sequence (DNA): TGTTCCAGCAGCTCCACCTTGGGACTACTAGACAATGAGCAGTTCTTC.